These T cell receptor beta chains were read from a single sample in a study of T cell responses to AZD1222 COVID-19 vaccine. Libraries were prepared by immunoSEQ multiplex PCR; TCRdb keeps only in-frame clonotypes and omits some of them. Of tens of thousands of clones listed, over 80% are singletons. This sample comprised peripheral blood, obtained 28 days after the second dose of the MenACWY control vaccine. The source of these receptors is an adult who received the MenACWY meningococcal vaccine as a control. Both conserved end residues are part of each CDR3. D genes are given only for firm matches. Part of the rows lack a size; the others show once, few, many or a class for expanded clones.

14	TRBV5-8	TRBJ2-2	.	.	TGTGCCAGCAGCGCCGAACTAGCCACCGGGGAGCTGTTTTTT	CASSAELATGELFF
14	TRBV28	TRBJ2-1	TRBD2	.	TGTGCCAGCAGTTCCGGGACTAGCAGGCATGAGCAGTTCTTC	CASSSGTSRHEQFF
14	TRBV7-9	TRBJ1-4	.	.	TGTGCCAGCAGCGCCTCCCGGGTCCCCGGAAAACTGTTTTTT	CASSASRVPGKLFF
15	TRBV5-4	TRBJ1-1	.	.	TGTGCCAGCAGCTTGGTCGGGGCCACGAACACTGAAGCTTTCTTT	CASSLVGATNTEAFF
13	TRBV2	TRBJ1-1	TRBD1	.	TGTGCCAGCAGGGACAGGGGGAGCACTGAAGCTTTCTTT	CASRDRGSTEAFF
14	TRBV24-1	TRBJ2-7	.	.	TGTGCCACTAGGCACGGGCGGGTCCCTCGCGAGCAGTACTTC	CATRHGRVPREQYF
15	TRBV19	TRBJ2-1	.	.	TGTGCCAGTAGTATCGGGTCCCTTCAGTCCAATGAGCAGTTCTTC	CASSIGSLQSNEQFF
14	TRBV9	TRBJ1-3	.	.	TGTGCCAGCAGCGTAACAGACTCTGGAAACACCATATATTTT	CASSVTDSGNTIYF
15	TRBV7-2	TRBJ2-3	.	.	TGTGCCAGCAGCTTTTCCGCGCCACCCACAGATACGCAGTATTTT	CASSFSAPPTDTQYF
12	TRBV2	TRBJ1-3	.	.	TGTGCCAGCCATCTTCTAGGGGACACCATATATTTT	CASHLLGDTIYF
14	TRBV15	TRBJ2-7	.	.	TGTGCCACCAGCCCCCCGTGGGCCAGCTACGAGCAGTACTTC	CATSPPWASYEQYF
14	TRBV19	TRBJ1-6	.	.	TGTGCCAGTAGTATACTTCCGTTGAGCTCACCCCTCCACTTT	CASSILPLSSPLHF
15	TRBV5-1	TRBJ2-1	.	.	TGCGCCAGCAGCCAAAAGACGCCCTCTACATCTGAGCAGTTCTTC	CASSQKTPSTSEQFF
16	TRBV18	TRBJ2-3	TRBD1	.	TGTGCCAGCTCACCCCAGGGGGCTCTTAGCACAGATACGCAGTATTTT	CASSPQGALSTDTQYF
16	TRBV4-1	TRBJ1-2	.	.	TGCGCCAGCAGCCAATCACGTCCGGGGGGGCGCGGCGGCTACACCTTC	CASSQSRPGGRGGYTF
14	TRBV30	TRBJ2-5	.	.	TGTGCCTGGAGTAACCGCGGCACCTCGGAGACCCAGTACTTC	CAWSNRGTSETQYF
13	TRBV7-9	TRBJ1-2	.	.	TGTGCCAGCAGCTTCTTAGGGGACTATGGCTACACCTTC	CASSFLGDYGYTF
14	TRBV28	TRBJ1-4	.	.	TGTGCCAGCAGTTTAGGACAGCATAATGAAAAACTGTTTTTT	CASSLGQHNEKLFF
15	TRBV14	TRBJ1-1	TRBD1	.	TGTGCCAGCACACCTCTCTCCGGACAGGGGCGGGAAGCTTTCTTT	CASTPLSGQGREAFF
15	TRBV4-1	TRBJ2-5	TRBD2	.	TGCGCCAGCAGCCAAGAGATCGGGACTAGGAGGGCCCAGTACTTC	CASSQEIGTRRAQYF
13	TRBV5-4	TRBJ1-4	.	.	TGTGCCAGCAGCCCGGTCCCTAATGAAAAACTGTTTTTT	CASSPVPNEKLFF
15	TRBV6-4	TRBJ2-3	.	.	TGTGCCAGCAGTGAGGGCGGAACGAACACAGATACGCAGTATTTT	CASSEGGTNTDTQYF
10	TRBV11-2	TRBJ2-1	.	.	TGTGCCAGCAGTCGCAATGAGCAGTTCTTC	CASSRNEQFF
15	TRBV5-3	TRBJ1-1	.	.	TGTGCCAGAAGCGCCCCCCGCCTCGAGGGGACTGAAGCTTTCTTT	CARSAPRLEGTEAFF
15	TRBV19	TRBJ2-3	.	.	TGTGCCAGTAGTATTGGGGTCGTGGTCGGAGATACGCAGTATTTT	CASSIGVVVGDTQYF
11	TRBV10-2	TRBJ1-1	.	few	TGCGCCAGCAGTGAAAGGACTGAAGCTTTCTTT	CASSERTEAFF
11	TRBV12-1	TRBJ2-7	.	.	TGTGCCAGCAGCTTTAGGGCCGCGCAGTACTTC	CASSFRAAQYF
17	TRBV10-3	TRBJ2-2	TRBD2	.	TGTGCCATCAGTGACGGCGGGGGTAGCGGGGGGACCGGGGAGCTGTTTTTT	CAISDGGGSGGTGELFF
14	TRBV7-2	TRBJ2-7	.	.	TGTGCCAGCATCCAACAAGGGGGGTGGGGCGAGCAGTACTTC	CASIQQGGWGEQYF
16	TRBV14	TRBJ2-7	.	once	TGTGCCAGCAGCCAAGAAGGGGGGTACAAATCCTACGAGCAGTACTTC	CASSQEGGYKSYEQYF
15	TRBV30	TRBJ1-2	TRBD1	.	TGTGCCTGGACCGCCGGACAGGGACCAAACTATGGCTACACCTTC	CAWTAGQGPNYGYTF
16	TRBV4-1	TRBJ1-5	TRBD1	.	TGCGCCAGCAGCCAAACAGGACAGGTGAGCGATCAGCCCCAGCATTTT	CASSQTGQVSDQPQHF
14	TRBV5-4	TRBJ1-1	.	.	TGTGCCAGCAGCTTGGTGGGGGGCCCCACTGAAGCTTTCTTT	CASSLVGGPTEAFF
14	TRBV27	TRBJ2-1	.	.	TGTGCCAGCAGTTTGCGTTCTTCGGGCAATGAGCAGTTCTTC	CASSLRSSGNEQFF
13	TRBV18	TRBJ2-7	TRBD1	.	TGTGCCAGCTCACCAGGGACAGACTACGAGCAGTACTTC	CASSPGTDYEQYF
12	TRBV11-2	TRBJ2-7	.	.	TGTGCCAGCAGCTCCCGGGTCCACGAGCAGTACTTC	CASSSRVHEQYF
12	TRBV9	TRBJ1-1	.	.	TGTGCCAGCAGCCCCGGAGCGGGAACAGCTTTCTTT	CASSPGAGTAFF
12	TRBV6-2/TRBV6-3	TRBJ2-3	.	.	TGTGCCAGCAGTTACTTATTAGATACGCAGTATTTT	CASSYLLDTQYF
13	TRBV4-2	TRBJ1-5	.	.	TGTGCCAGCAGCCAGGGAACCAATCAGCCCCAGCATTTT	CASSQGTNQPQHF
14	TRBV6-5	TRBJ2-5	.	.	TGTGCCAGCAGAAATGAGGGGATGGAAAAGACCCAGTACTTC	CASRNEGMEKTQYF
14	TRBV28	TRBJ2-7	.	.	TGTGCCAGCAGTTTATTGGGGTCGACCTACGAGCAGTACTTC	CASSLLGSTYEQYF
14	TRBV7-2	TRBJ2-3	.	.	TGTGCCAGCAGCGTAGTCCACCGCACAGATACGCAGTATTTT	CASSVVHRTDTQYF
14	TRBV29-1	TRBJ2-2	.	few	TGCAGCGCCGATTTACCCGGGGAGCGGGGGGAGCTGTTTTTT	CSADLPGERGELFF
17	TRBV18	TRBJ2-3	TRBD2	.	TGTGCCAGCGGGACTAGCGGGACTACCCTTAGCACAGATACGCAGTATTTT	CASGTSGTTLSTDTQYF
20	TRBV28	TRBJ2-7	.	.	TGTGCCAGCAGTTCGACGGCCTACCCCAGAGGGGCAGATGGAAGGTACGAGCAGTACTTC	CASSSTAYPRGADGRYEQYF
13	TRBV12-3/TRBV12-4	TRBJ2-7	.	once	TGTGCCAGCAGTTACGGGAGCTCCTACGAGCAGTACTTC	CASSYGSSYEQYF
12	TRBV11-2	TRBJ2-7	.	.	TGTGCCAGCAGCCCCCTGGTGAGCGAGCAGTACTTC	CASSPLVSEQYF
15	TRBV5-1	TRBJ2-7	.	.	TGCGCCAGCAGCTTGGATCGGACAGCCTCCTACGAGCAGTACTTC	CASSLDRTASYEQYF
12	TRBV29-1	TRBJ1-1	TRBD1	.	TGCAGCGTAGGGGGCAGGTCGACTGAAGCTTTCTTT	CSVGGRSTEAFF
17	TRBV14	TRBJ2-1	.	.	TGTGCCAGCAGCCAAGACTTCGGAACGGGTGCCTACAATGAGCAGTTCTTC	CASSQDFGTGAYNEQFF
15	TRBV15	TRBJ1-6	.	.	TGTGCCACCAGCAGAGAAATAGGCCCTGGGGGACCCCTCCACTTT	CATSREIGPGGPLHF